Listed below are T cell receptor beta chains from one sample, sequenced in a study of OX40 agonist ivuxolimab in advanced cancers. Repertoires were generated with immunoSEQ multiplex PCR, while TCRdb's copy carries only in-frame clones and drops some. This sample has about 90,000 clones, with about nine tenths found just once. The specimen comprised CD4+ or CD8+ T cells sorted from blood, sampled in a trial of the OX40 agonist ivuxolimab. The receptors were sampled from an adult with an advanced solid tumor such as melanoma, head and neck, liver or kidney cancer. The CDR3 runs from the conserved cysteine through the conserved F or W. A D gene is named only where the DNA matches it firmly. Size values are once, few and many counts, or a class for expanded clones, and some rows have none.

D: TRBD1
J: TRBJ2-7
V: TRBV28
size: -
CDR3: CASKRTGDFYEQYF
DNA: TGTGCCAGCAAAAGGACAGGTGACTTCTACGAGCAGTACTTC

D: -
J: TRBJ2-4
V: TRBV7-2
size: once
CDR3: CASSLRAGEGGNIQYF
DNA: TGTGCCAGCAGCTTAAGGGCAGGCGAAGGTGGAAACATTCAGTACTTC

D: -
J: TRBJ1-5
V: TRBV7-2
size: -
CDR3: CASSLGASTINNQPQHF
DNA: TGTGCCAGCAGCTTAGGTGCTTCGACAATAAACAATCAGCCCCAGCATTTT

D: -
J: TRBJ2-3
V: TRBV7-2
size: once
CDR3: CASARQDTDTQYF
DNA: TGTGCCAGCGCGAGACAAGACACAGATACGCAGTATTTT

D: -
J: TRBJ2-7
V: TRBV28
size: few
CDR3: CASRGARIYEQYF
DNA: TGTGCCAGCCGGGGGGCCCGAATTTACGAGCAGTACTTC

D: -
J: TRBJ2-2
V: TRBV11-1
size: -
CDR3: CASSLINTGELFF
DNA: TGTGCCAGCAGTCTTATTAACACCGGGGAGCTGTTTTTT

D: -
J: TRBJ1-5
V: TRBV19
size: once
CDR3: CASSNRDNNQPQHF
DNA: TGTGCCAGTAGTAACCGGGACAACAATCAGCCCCAGCATTTT

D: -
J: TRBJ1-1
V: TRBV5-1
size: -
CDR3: CASSLGPDGEAFF
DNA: TGCGCCAGCAGCTTGGGACCGGACGGTGAAGCTTTCTTT

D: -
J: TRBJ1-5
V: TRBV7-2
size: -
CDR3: CASSLGYTGLQPQHF
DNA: TGTGCCAGCAGCTTAGGATATACAGGGTTACAGCCCCAGCATTTT

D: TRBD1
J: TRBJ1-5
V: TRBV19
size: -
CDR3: CASSTTHRGGNQPQHF
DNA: TGTGCCAGTAGTACGACGCACAGGGGAGGCAATCAGCCCCAGCATTTT

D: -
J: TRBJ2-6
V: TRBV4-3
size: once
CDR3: CASSQEVGFGANVLTF
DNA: TGCGCCAGCAGCCAAGAAGTAGGCTTCGGGGCCAACGTCCTGACTTTC

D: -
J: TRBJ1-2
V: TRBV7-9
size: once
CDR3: CASSSRNTGVYGYTF
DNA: TGTGCCAGCAGCAGCAGGAACACAGGAGTGTATGGCTACACCTTC

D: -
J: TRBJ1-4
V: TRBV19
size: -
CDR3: CASRPGGGTNEKLFF
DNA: TGTGCCAGTAGGCCCGGCGGGGGCACCAATGAAAAACTGTTTTTT

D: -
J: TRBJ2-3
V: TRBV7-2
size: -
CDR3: CASSLEGSTQYF
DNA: TGTGCCAGCAGCTTGGAAGGGAGTACGCAGTATTTT

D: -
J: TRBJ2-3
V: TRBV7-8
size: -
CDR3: CASSPDGPGTQYF
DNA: TGTGCCAGCAGCCCCGATGGCCCGGGGACGCAGTATTTT

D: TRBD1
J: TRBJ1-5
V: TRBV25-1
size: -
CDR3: CASSSGTGGFLAPQHF
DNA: TGTGCCAGCAGTTCCGGGACAGGGGGCTTTTTGGCGCCCCAGCATTTT

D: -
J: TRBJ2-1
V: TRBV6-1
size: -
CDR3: CASRLVGIRNEQFF
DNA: TGTGCCAGCAGACTGGTGGGCATTCGTAATGAGCAGTTCTTC

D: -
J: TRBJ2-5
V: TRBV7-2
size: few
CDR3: CASSRIETQYF
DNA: TGTGCCAGCAGCCGGATAGAGACCCAGTACTTC

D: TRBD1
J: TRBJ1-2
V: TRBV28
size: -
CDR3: CASSLFGQGDGYTF
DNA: TGTGCCAGCAGTTTATTCGGACAGGGGGATGGCTACACCTTC

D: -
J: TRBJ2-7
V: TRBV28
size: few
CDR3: CASRREAGSGYEQYF
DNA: TGTGCCAGCAGACGCGAGGCCGGGAGTGGCTACGAGCAGTACTTC

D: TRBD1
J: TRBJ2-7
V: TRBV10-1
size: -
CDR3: CASSEIGSGGWYEQYF
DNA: TGCGCCAGCAGTGAGATTGGCTCAGGGGGCTGGTACGAGCAGTACTTC

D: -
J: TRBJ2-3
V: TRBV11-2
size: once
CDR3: CASSLTGDSPSTDTQYF
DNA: TGTGCCAGCAGCTTAACGGGCGACAGTCCTAGCACAGATACGCAGTATTTT

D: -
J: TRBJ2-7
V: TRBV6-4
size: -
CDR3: CASYLNDCSPLYEQYF
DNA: TGTGCCAGCTACCTGAATGACTGCAGTCCCCTCTACGAGCAGTACTTC

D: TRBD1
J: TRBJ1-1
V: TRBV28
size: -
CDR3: CASSLQGFEAFF
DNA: TGTGCCAGCAGCCTACAGGGGTTTGAAGCTTTCTTT

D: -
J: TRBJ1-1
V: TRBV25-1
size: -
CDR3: CASYPGGRSEAFF
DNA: TGTGCCAGCTATCCGGGGGGACGCTCTGAAGCTTTCTTT

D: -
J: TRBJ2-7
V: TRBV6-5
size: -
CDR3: CASSYVTGEGEQYF
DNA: TGTGCCAGCAGTTATGTGACAGGGGAGGGCGAGCAGTACTTC